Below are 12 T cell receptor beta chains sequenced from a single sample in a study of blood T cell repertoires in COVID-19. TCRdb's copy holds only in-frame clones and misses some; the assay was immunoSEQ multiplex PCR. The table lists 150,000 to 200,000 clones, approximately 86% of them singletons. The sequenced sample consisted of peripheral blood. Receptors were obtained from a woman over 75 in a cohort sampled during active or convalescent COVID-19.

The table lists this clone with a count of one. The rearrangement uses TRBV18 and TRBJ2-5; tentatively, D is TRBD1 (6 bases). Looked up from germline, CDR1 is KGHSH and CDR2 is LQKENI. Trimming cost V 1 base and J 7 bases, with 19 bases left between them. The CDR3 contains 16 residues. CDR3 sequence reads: CASSPLTGVRGRTQYF. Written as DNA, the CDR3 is TGTGCCAGCTCACCACTGACAGGCGTCCGGGGCAGGACCCAGTACTTC.

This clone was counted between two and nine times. The CDR3 sequence is CASSSYNMNTEAFF. The DNA of the CDR3 is TGTGCCAGCAGTTCTTACAACATGAACACTGAAGCTTTCTTT. J is TRBJ1-1 and V is TRBV28; D gene uncertain. From germline, CDR1 is MDHEN and CDR2 SYDVKM. The CDR3 is 14 amino acids. Trimming removed 4 bases from V and 0 bases from J, with 9 bases in between. The full variable domain, completed using reference TRBV28 and TRBJ1-1, is DVKVTQSSRYLVKRTGEKVFLECVQDMDHENMFWYRQDPGLGLRLIYFSYDVKMKEKGDIPEGYSVSREKKERFSLILESASTNQTSMYLCASSSYNMNTEAFFGQGTRLTVV.

The DNA for the CDR3 is TGTGCCAGCAGCCTTGGGACAGCCGGTTCAGATACGCAGTATTTT. It encodes CASSLGTAGSDTQYF. The chain carries TRBV6-5 and TRBJ2-3; 7 bases agree with TRBD1. The germline gives CDR1 MNHEY, CDR2 SVGAGI. After removal of 6 bases from V and 4 bases from J, the junction contained 10 bases not matched to a gene. The CDR3 sequence is 15 residues long.

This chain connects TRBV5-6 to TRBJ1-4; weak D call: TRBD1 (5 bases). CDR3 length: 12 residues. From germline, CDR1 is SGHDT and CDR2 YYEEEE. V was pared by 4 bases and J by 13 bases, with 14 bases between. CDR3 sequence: CASSLGQIRLFF. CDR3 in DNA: TGTGCCAGCAGCCTCGGACAAATCAGACTGTTTTTT. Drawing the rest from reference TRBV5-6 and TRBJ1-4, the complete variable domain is DAGVTQSPTHLIKTRGQQVTLRCSPKSGHDTVSWYQQALGQGPQFIFQYYEEEERQRGNFPDRFSGHQFPNYSSELNVNALLLGDSALYLCASSLGQIRLFFGSGTQLSVL.

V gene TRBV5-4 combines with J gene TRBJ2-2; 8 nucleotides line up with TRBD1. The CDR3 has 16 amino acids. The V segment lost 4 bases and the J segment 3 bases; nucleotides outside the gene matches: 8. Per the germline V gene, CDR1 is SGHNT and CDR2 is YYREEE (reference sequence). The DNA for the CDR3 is TGTGCCAGCAGCCTTACTGGACAGGGTGACACCGGGGAGCTGTTTTTT. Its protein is CASSLTGQGDTGELFF. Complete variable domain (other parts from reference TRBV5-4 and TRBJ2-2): ETGVTQSPTHLIKTRGQQVTLRCSSQSGHNTVSWYQQALGQGPQFIFQYYREEENGRGNFPPRFSGLQFPNYSSELNVNALELDDSALYLCASSLTGQGDTGELFFGEGSRLTVL.

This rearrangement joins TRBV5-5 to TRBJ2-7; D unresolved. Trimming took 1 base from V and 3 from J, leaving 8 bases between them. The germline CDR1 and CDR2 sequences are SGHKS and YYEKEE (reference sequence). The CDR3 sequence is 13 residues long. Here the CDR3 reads CASSLTDYYEQYV. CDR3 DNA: TGTGCCAGCAGCTTGACAGATTACTACGAGCAGTACGTC.

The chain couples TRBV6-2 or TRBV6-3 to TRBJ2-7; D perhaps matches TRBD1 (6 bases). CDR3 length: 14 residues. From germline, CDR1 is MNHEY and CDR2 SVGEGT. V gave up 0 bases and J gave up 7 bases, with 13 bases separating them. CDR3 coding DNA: TGTGCCAGCAGTTACTCGCCAGGGGCGCGGGAGCAGTACTTC. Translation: CASSYSPGAREQYF.

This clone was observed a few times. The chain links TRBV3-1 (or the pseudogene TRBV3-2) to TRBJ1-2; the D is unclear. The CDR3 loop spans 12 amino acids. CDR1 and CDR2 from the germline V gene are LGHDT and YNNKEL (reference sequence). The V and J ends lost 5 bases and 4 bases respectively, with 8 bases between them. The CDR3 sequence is CASSRTGYGYTF. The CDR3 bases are TGTGCCAGCAGCAGAACGGGCTATGGCTACACCTTC.

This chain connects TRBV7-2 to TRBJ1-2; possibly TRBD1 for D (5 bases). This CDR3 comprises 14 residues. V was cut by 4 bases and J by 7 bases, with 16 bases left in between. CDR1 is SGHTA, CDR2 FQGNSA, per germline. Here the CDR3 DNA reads TGTGCCAGCAGCTCCAGGGCCCCCCAGGCTGGCTACACCTTC. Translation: CASSSRAPQAGYTF.

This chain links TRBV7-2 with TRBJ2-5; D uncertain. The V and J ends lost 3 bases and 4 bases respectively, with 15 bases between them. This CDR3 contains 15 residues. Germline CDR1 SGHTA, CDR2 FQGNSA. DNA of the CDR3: TGTGCCAGCAGCTTCCAATCCACCTCCGGAGAGACCCAGTACTTC. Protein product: CASSFQSTSGETQYF.

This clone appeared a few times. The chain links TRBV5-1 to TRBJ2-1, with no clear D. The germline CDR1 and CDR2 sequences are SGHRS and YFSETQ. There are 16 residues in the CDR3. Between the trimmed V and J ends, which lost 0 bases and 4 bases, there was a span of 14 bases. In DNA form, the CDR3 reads TGCGCCAGCAGCTTGGTATCAGGAACCATATACAATGAGCAGTTCTTC. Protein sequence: CASSLVSGTIYNEQFF.

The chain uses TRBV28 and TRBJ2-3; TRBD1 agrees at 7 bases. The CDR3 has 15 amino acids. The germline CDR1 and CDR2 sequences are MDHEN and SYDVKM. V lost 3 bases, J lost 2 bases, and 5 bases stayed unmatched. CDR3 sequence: CASSLGTGDTDTQYF. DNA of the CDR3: TGTGCCAGCAGTTTGGGAACAGGGGACACAGATACGCAGTATTTT.